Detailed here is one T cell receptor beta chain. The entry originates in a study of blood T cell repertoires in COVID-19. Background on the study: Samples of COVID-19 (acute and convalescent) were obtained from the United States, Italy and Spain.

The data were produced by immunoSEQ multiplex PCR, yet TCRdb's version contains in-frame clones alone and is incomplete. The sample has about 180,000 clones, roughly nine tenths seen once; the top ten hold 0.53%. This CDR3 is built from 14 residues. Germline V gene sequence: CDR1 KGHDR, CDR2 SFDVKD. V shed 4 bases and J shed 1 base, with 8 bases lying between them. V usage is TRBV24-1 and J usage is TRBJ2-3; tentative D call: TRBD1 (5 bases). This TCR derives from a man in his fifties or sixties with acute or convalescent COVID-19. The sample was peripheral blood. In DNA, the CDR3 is TGTGCCACCAGTGAAGGACACCGCACAGATACGCAGTATTTT. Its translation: CATSEGHRTDTQYF.